The rows below give T cell receptor beta chains drawn from one sample of a study of T-cell memory formation after mild COVID-19. MiXCR, run by TCRdb on the 5' RACE reads, gives a single entry per CDR3 protein. The sample consists of 360,000 or so distinct CDR3 sequences, 25% to 30% of them appearing once. Material: PBMCs or a T cell subset sorted from them (not recorded which). The origin of the receptors is an adult woman who had mild COVID-19 (a few samples of this study predate the infection). Cell type and time point are not known. CDR3s leave out the opening cysteine and the closing phenylalanine or tryptophan. Each record gives: D gene, V gene, J gene, CDR3 protein. A D gene is named only where the DNA matches it firmly.

d_call: TRBD2
v_call: TRBV5-5
j_call: TRBJ2-5
cdr3_aa: ASSLTSGVKGQETQY

d_call: NA
v_call: TRBV9
j_call: TRBJ2-2
cdr3_aa: ASSVAGVTGELF

d_call: TRBD2
v_call: TRBV7-2
j_call: TRBJ2-1
cdr3_aa: ASTQRGGRYNEQF

d_call: TRBD1
v_call: TRBV5-1
j_call: TRBJ2-7
cdr3_aa: ASSLVVLTGVNEQY

d_call: TRBD1
v_call: TRBV20-1
j_call: TRBJ1-4
cdr3_aa: SASQQGELF

d_call: TRBD1
v_call: TRBV5-6
j_call: TRBJ2-1
cdr3_aa: ASSSVTGQGYNEQF

d_call: NA
v_call: TRBV12-3/TRBV12-4
j_call: TRBJ1-1
cdr3_aa: ASKIGSQAF

d_call: TRBD2
v_call: TRBV24-1
j_call: TRBJ2-5
cdr3_aa: ATSDPGTSGQETQY

d_call: NA
v_call: TRBV7-9
j_call: TRBJ2-5
cdr3_aa: ASSFQLRQGTQY

d_call: TRBD1
v_call: TRBV29-1
j_call: TRBJ2-7
cdr3_aa: SGGQGNYEQY

d_call: TRBD2
v_call: TRBV5-1
j_call: TRBJ2-1
cdr3_aa: ASSSRTSGTGNEQF

d_call: TRBD2
v_call: TRBV7-6
j_call: TRBJ2-1
cdr3_aa: ASSSLATSGSDEQF

d_call: TRBD2
v_call: TRBV7-9
j_call: TRBJ2-1
cdr3_aa: ASILGTSGSNEQF

d_call: TRBD2
v_call: TRBV15
j_call: TRBJ2-3
cdr3_aa: ATSPPRQGGLVLTQY

d_call: TRBD1
v_call: TRBV18
j_call: TRBJ2-1
cdr3_aa: ASSPGLGGSSYNEQF

d_call: TRBD1
v_call: TRBV6-5
j_call: TRBJ2-7
cdr3_aa: ASLDRVAYEQY

d_call: TRBD2
v_call: TRBV20-1
j_call: TRBJ2-5
cdr3_aa: SASRGVQETQY

d_call: NA
v_call: TRBV7-9
j_call: TRBJ2-7
cdr3_aa: ASSAPRHEQY

d_call: TRBD2
v_call: TRBV7-2
j_call: TRBJ2-1
cdr3_aa: ASTRKGLAGSDEQF

d_call: TRBD1
v_call: TRBV30
j_call: TRBJ1-6
cdr3_aa: AWVTGTGISPLH

d_call: NA
v_call: TRBV7-2
j_call: TRBJ2-1
cdr3_aa: ASSLNGAGSEQF

d_call: TRBD1
v_call: TRBV6-5
j_call: TRBJ2-7
cdr3_aa: ASSYGRQGKDEQY

d_call: NA
v_call: TRBV5-5
j_call: TRBJ2-2
cdr3_aa: ASSLGQLTGELF

d_call: NA
v_call: TRBV7-9
j_call: TRBJ1-2
cdr3_aa: ASGPNYGYT

d_call: TRBD2
v_call: TRBV6-5
j_call: TRBJ2-2
cdr3_aa: ASRSTGTSGRTLTTGELF

d_call: TRBD1
v_call: TRBV7-9
j_call: TRBJ2-7
cdr3_aa: ASSLSRGSYEQY

d_call: NA
v_call: TRBV18
j_call: TRBJ2-7
cdr3_aa: ASSPQGYYEQY

d_call: TRBD1
v_call: TRBV7-3
j_call: TRBJ2-5
cdr3_aa: ASSGQGDPETQY

d_call: NA
v_call: TRBV5-1
j_call: TRBJ2-5
cdr3_aa: ASSLQGGYQETQY

d_call: NA
v_call: TRBV6-2/TRBV6-3
j_call: TRBJ2-3
cdr3_aa: ASNRLESSTDTQY

d_call: NA
v_call: TRBV7-9
j_call: TRBJ2-6
cdr3_aa: ASSARGYGANVLT

d_call: TRBD2
v_call: TRBV5-1
j_call: TRBJ2-5
cdr3_aa: ASTPAGGETQY

d_call: TRBD2
v_call: TRBV6-5
j_call: TRBJ2-1
cdr3_aa: ASSPQGLAGASSYNEQF

d_call: TRBD2
v_call: TRBV20-1
j_call: TRBJ2-1
cdr3_aa: SARSRGRRDYSSYNEQF

d_call: NA
v_call: TRBV12-3/TRBV12-4
j_call: TRBJ2-3
cdr3_aa: ASSRQMRGPTDTQY

d_call: NA
v_call: TRBV9
j_call: TRBJ2-2
cdr3_aa: ASSVVGGQVGTGELF

d_call: NA
v_call: TRBV3-1
j_call: TRBJ1-1
cdr3_aa: ASSQTTEAF

d_call: NA
v_call: TRBV7-2
j_call: TRBJ2-7
cdr3_aa: ASSLTPAPPYEQY

d_call: NA
v_call: TRBV24-1
j_call: TRBJ2-7
cdr3_aa: ATSDYREQY

d_call: NA
v_call: TRBV2
j_call: TRBJ1-5
cdr3_aa: ASSDSGMVNQPQH

d_call: NA
v_call: TRBV20-1
j_call: TRBJ2-1
cdr3_aa: SAYQGHRSYNEQF

d_call: NA
v_call: TRBV20-1
j_call: TRBJ2-7
cdr3_aa: SASGGLREQY

d_call: TRBD1
v_call: TRBV5-1
j_call: TRBJ2-2
cdr3_aa: ASSFRQGNTGELF

d_call: TRBD1
v_call: TRBV12-3/TRBV12-4
j_call: TRBJ1-1
cdr3_aa: ASRESRGRVMNTEAF

d_call: NA
v_call: TRBV7-9
j_call: TRBJ2-7
cdr3_aa: ASSLAVYEQY

d_call: NA
v_call: TRBV4-1
j_call: TRBJ2-1
cdr3_aa: ASSQGGSNEQF

d_call: NA
v_call: TRBV21-1
j_call: TRBJ2-3
cdr3_aa: ASSPAVVAGADTQY